The clone carrying this T cell receptor (beta chain) was seen ten or more times. Its antigen is currently unknown. This sample is drawn from a study of Graves' ophthalmopathy and Graves' hyperthyroidism. Deletions cut 7 bases from V and 0 bases from J, with 13 bases between. The CDR3 runs to 15 residues. Whole-study findings and limits: Most clonotypes expanded in thyroid above 0.001 frequency were present in blood too.

TCR beta CDR3 regions were amplified from RNA transcripts. HTBI-primed RT-PCR formed the first round, and a multiplex PCR formed the second. TCRdb reprocessed the multiplex PCR reads via MiXCR and lists one record per CDR3 protein. The data show roughly 600,000 distinct CDR3 sequences, with under 40% seen just once and about 4.6% held by the top ten. Establishment of the diagnosis relied upon clinical symptoms, serum thyroxine, TRAb, thyroid ultrasound and orbital computed tomography. The gene calls are TRBV12-3 or TRBV12-4 and TRBJ1-5, with D unresolved. The sample consisted of peripheral blood or thyroid tissue (not recorded which). This sequence was found in an adult man with Graves' hyperthyroidism. In DNA, the CDR3 is TGTGCCAGCAACCTTGGCGGAGATAGCAATCAGCCCCAGCATTTT. Its translation is CASNLGGDSNQPQHF.